This T cell receptor beta chain is drawn from a study of shared clonotypes between healthy human individuals. Findings and caveats of the study: Having only a few donors restricted how much genetic and exposure-history diversity was captured.

Naive CD8 cells lacked CD45RO, underwent positive selection for CCR7 and left out terminally differentiated effector memory CD45RA+ cells. In the case of this clone: As yet, its antigen is unknown.

The protocol was immunoSEQ multiplex PCR, while the TCRdb copy is restricted to in-frame clones and leaves out a portion. In the table there are about 2.1 million clones, roughly 95% of which are singletons. CDR3 size: 13 residues. Per germline, CDR1 SGHVS and CDR2 FNYEAQ. The V gene lost 3 bases and the J gene lost 5 bases, with 7 bases spanning the gap. The chain uses TRBV7-6 and TRBJ2-2, with D perhaps matching TRBD2 (5 bases). The receptor was derived from a man between 18 and 35 years old in good health. Some clones in this sample may be carry-over from other donors' samples. Material for sequencing was naive CD8+ T cells from PBMCs. The CDR3 DNA reads TGTGCCAGCAGCTTTGAGGGAACCGGGGAGCTGTTTTTT. Protein product: CASSFEGTGELFF.